A single sample gave rise to the 18 T cell receptor beta chains below, sequenced in a study of cytomegalovirus exposure and HLA in healthy donors (dated by TCRdb to the late 2010s). To prepare the library, the immunoSEQ multiplex PCR assay was applied. TCRdb's version of the immuneACCESS table is confined to in-frame rearrangements and falls short of the full clone set. An unresolved V gene accounts for under half of the shortfall where checked; the remainder is of unknown origin. The sample table holds some 160,000 clones, of which 70% to 90% were seen once. The top ten hold just under 3% of the sample. Material for sequencing was PBMCs. The receptors come from a man in his late teens or twenties in good health and CMV-seronegative.

This clone was detected only once. This chain links TRBV5-1 with TRBJ1-1; 12 nucleotides line up with TRBD1. The germline V gene encodes CDR1 SGHRS and CDR2 YFSETQ. This CDR3 contains 16 residues. J gave up 7 bases and V 5 bases, and 12 bases lay outside the gene matches. CDR3 amino acids: CASSPPGQGAEFEAFF. The DNA of the CDR3 is TGCGCCAGCAGTCCGCCGGGACAGGGGGCAGAATTTGAAGCTTTCTTT.

A word on this clone: Other DNA sequences within the sample encode an identical CDR3. The chain recombines TRBV7-9 with TRBJ1-5; perhaps TRBD1 as D (5 bases). The CDR3 is 12 residues long. Germline CDR1 is SEHNR and CDR2 is FQNEAQ (reference sequence). V was trimmed by 3 bases and J by 7 bases, leaving 7 bases between them. DNA of the CDR3: TGTGCCAGCAGCTTGGGGGGGCAGCCCCAGCATTTT. It codes for CASSLGGQPQHF. The variable domain in full, completed from reference TRBV7-9 and TRBJ1-5, reads DTGVSQNPRHKITKRGQNVTFRCDPISEHNRLYWYRQTLGQGPEFLTYFQNEAQLEKSRLLSDRFSAERPKGSFSTLEIQRTEQGDSAMYLCASSLGGQPQHFGDGTRLSIL.

The chain recombines TRBV29-1 with TRBJ1-2; 10 nucleotides align to TRBD1. Germline CDR1 and CDR2: SQVTM and ANQGSEA. The CDR3 extends over 13 amino acids. With 4 bases clipped from V and 5 bases from J, the junction kept 4 bases outside the gene matches. The CDR3 is CSVGGQGPYGYTF. CDR3 bases: TGCAGCGTTGGGGGACAGGGGCCTTATGGCTACACCTTC.

The chain has TRBV27 and TRBJ1-5, with 7 bases aligning to TRBD1. The trim removed 5 bases at V and 3 bases at J, leaving 13 bases unmatched. This CDR3 is 17 amino acids long. Looked up from germline, CDR1 is MNHEY and CDR2 is SMNVEV (reference sequence). Here the CDR3 reads CASSPDPTGMNNQPQHF. The DNA of the CDR3 is TGTGCCAGCAGTCCCGACCCGACAGGGATGAACAATCAGCCCCAGCATTTT.

This clone was observed once. V is TRBV27 and J is TRBJ1-4, with D unclear. CDR3 length: 11 amino acids. Germline V CDR1 and CDR2: MNHEY, SMNVEV (reference sequence). V gave up 3 bases and J gave up 8 bases, with 4 bases separating them. CDR3 nucleotide sequence: TGTGCCAGCAGTTTCGGGGAAAAACTGTTTTTT. Amino acid sequence: CASSFGEKLFF.

This chain connects TRBV6-5 to TRBJ2-7; TRBD1 is a possible D gene (5 bases). With 0 bases removed from V and 2 bases from J, the gap between germline ends came to 11 bases. The CDR3 extends over 15 amino acids. CDR1 is MNHEY and CDR2 is SVGAGI in the germline V gene. The chain's CDR3 is CASSYSGQYPYEQYF. The CDR3 DNA sequence: TGTGCCAGCAGTTACTCGGGGCAGTACCCCTACGAGCAGTACTTC.

In DNA, the CDR3 is TGTGCCACCGCAGGGTACTATGGCTACACCTTC. This sequence encodes CATAGYYGYTF. The chain carries TRBV19 and TRBJ1-2; a possible D gene is TRBD1 (5 bases). Germline CDR1 is LNHDA and CDR2 is SQIVND (reference sequence). CDR3 length: 11 residues. With 10 bases removed from V and 3 bases from J, the gap between germline ends came to 9 bases.

The chain is built from TRBV7-2 and TRBJ2-5; D remains ambiguous. The CDR3 extends over 16 amino acids. The germline gives CDR1 SGHTA, CDR2 FQGNSA. With 0 bases removed from V and 1 base from J, the gap between germline ends came to 12 bases. The CDR3 spells CASSLARGDGQETQYF. For the CDR3, the DNA is TGTGCCAGCAGCTTAGCGCGAGGAGACGGCCAAGAGACCCAGTACTTC. The full variable domain, its missing parts supplied by reference TRBV7-2 and TRBJ2-5, is GAGVSQSPSNKVTEKGKDVELRCDPISGHTALYWYRQSLGQGLEFLIYFQGNSAPDKSGLPSDRFSAERTGGSVSTLTIQRTQQEDSAVYLCASSLARGDGQETQYFGPGTRLLVL.

V usage is TRBV4-3 and J usage is TRBJ2-3, with 13 bases matching TRBD2. The CDR3 runs 16 residues. Per germline, CDR1 LGHNA and CDR2 YSLEER. Trimming at V came to 0 bases and at J to 6 bases, leaving 3 bases not matched to a gene. The CDR3 region has the DNA TGCGCCAGCAGCCAAGATTCACTAGCGGGAGGGGATACGCAGTATTTT. Residues: CASSQDSLAGGDTQYF.

This sequence joins TRBV5-6 and TRBJ2-7; TRBD2 aligns across 12 bases. The CDR3 extends over 15 amino acids. Germline V gives CDR1 SGHDT, CDR2 YYEEEE. Trimming at V came to 4 bases and at J to 7 bases, leaving 9 bases not matched to a gene. Written as DNA, the CDR3 is TGTGCCAGCAGCCTGGGAGGCCTAGCGGGAGGGGAGCAGTACTTC. Encoded protein: CASSLGGLAGGEQYF.

The chain carries TRBV28 and TRBJ2-1; TRBD2 agrees at 9 bases. The CDR3 totals 16 residues. CDR1 and CDR2 from the germline V gene are MDHEN and SYDVKM. The trim removed 8 bases at V and 4 bases at J, leaving 12 bases unmatched. The CDR3 sequence is CASSGLAQQRYNEQFF. The CDR3 bases are TGTGCCAGCTCTGGACTAGCGCAACAAAGATACAATGAGCAGTTCTTC.

This chain uses TRBV15 with TRBJ2-1; D is possibly TRBD2 (5 bases). There are 14 residues in the CDR3. The V and J ends lost 5 bases and 5 bases respectively, with 13 bases between them. CDR1 LNHNV and CDR2 YYDKDF come from the germline V gene (reference sequence). This CDR3 is CATSPHSGDNEQFF. The CDR3 coding sequence is TGTGCCACCAGCCCTCATTCCGGGGACAATGAGCAGTTCTTC.

The chain uses TRBV7-2 and TRBJ2-1, with 12 positions matching TRBD2. V lost 3 bases to trimming and J lost 3 bases; unmatched junction nucleotides: 6. This CDR3 has 17 residues. Germline V CDR1 and CDR2: SGHTA, FQGNSA. CDR3 sequence (DNA): TGTGCCAGCAGCTTGGCTAGCGGGAGGGCCGGCTACAATGAGCAGTTCTTC. Its protein is CASSLASGRAGYNEQFF. Full variable domain (remainder filled in from reference TRBV7-2 and TRBJ2-1): GAGVSQSPSNKVTEKGKDVELRCDPISGHTALYWYRQSLGQGLEFLIYFQGNSAPDKSGLPSDRFSAERTGGSVSTLTIQRTQQEDSAVYLCASSLASGRAGYNEQFFGPGTRLTVL.

The chain is built from TRBV27 and TRBJ1-3, with 8 nucleotides matching TRBD1. Per the germline V gene, CDR1 is MNHEY and CDR2 is SMNVEV (reference sequence). V dropped 9 bases and J dropped 3; count of bases not matched to a gene: 1. The CDR3 covers 12 residues. The CDR3 spells CASGQGGNTIYF. The CDR3 region has the DNA TGTGCCAGTGGACAGGGTGGAAACACCATATATTTT.

The V and J genes are TRBV4-1 and TRBJ2-7; 10 bases align to TRBD2. V shed 0 bases, J shed 7 bases, and the junction held 9 bases outside the gene matches. This CDR3 spans 16 amino acids. Germline V lookup: CDR1 MGHRA, CDR2 YSYEKL. CDR3 nucleotide sequence: TGCGCCAGCAGCCAAGATCCAGCGGGAGGGCGAAGGGAGCAGTACTTC. Its translation is CASSQDPAGGRREQYF.

This clone has a single count. V usage is TRBV6-1 and J usage is TRBJ1-4, with D maybe TRBD1 (5 bases). Germline V gene sequence: CDR1 MNHNS, CDR2 SASEGT. CDR3 length equals 16 residues. V shed 2 bases and J shed 0 bases, with 10 bases lying between them. The CDR3 coding sequence is TGTGCCAGCAGTGAAAGGGGAAGCGCAACTAATGAAAAACTGTTTTTT. Translation: CASSERGSATNEKLFF.

This rearrangement joins TRBV9 to TRBJ2-3, with TRBD2 matching over 11 bases. Germline V gene sequence: CDR1 SGDLS, CDR2 YYNGEE. The CDR3 sequence is 16 residues long. V shed 0 bases and J 2 bases; nucleotides not matched to a gene: 2. DNA for the CDR3: TGTGCCAGCAGCGTAGGGACTAGCGGGTCCACAGATACGCAGTATTTT. It codes for CASSVGTSGSTDTQYF. The full variable domain, with the rest looked up from reference TRBV9 and TRBJ2-3, is DSGVTQTPKHLITATGQRVTLRCSPRSGDLSVYWYQQSLDQGLQFLIQYYNGEERAKGNILERFSAQQFPDLHSELNLSSLELGDSALYFCASSVGTSGSTDTQYFGPGTRLTVL.

This rearrangement joins TRBV18 to TRBJ1-5, with a possible D match to TRBD1 (6 bases). Trimming shortened V by 2 bases and J by 0 bases, and 17 bases separated the two germline ends. The CDR3 covers 18 residues. The germline V gene has CDR1 KGHSH and CDR2 LQKENI. CDR3 region: CASSPELAGASSNQPQHF. CDR3 DNA sequence: TGTGCCAGCTCACCAGAGTTGGCAGGGGCGAGTAGCAATCAGCCCCAGCATTTT.